This T cell receptor (beta chain) appears in the sequencing data of a study of shared clonotypes between healthy human individuals (dated by TCRdb to 2020 to 2021). As for the study more broadly: A couple of women and a few men aged 18 to 49 years were included in the cohort. Leukapheresis yielded between about 0.85 and 10 billion PBMCs per donor. Per donor, three plates each were used for CD4 naive and CD4 memory, two for CD8 naive, and one for CD8 memory. To estimate repertoire size and how much clonotype sharing occurs between individuals, the study deeply sequenced the blood TCR repertoires of five healthy adults. Libraries were prepared and TCR repertoires were sequenced by different laboratories using diverse techniques, in order to increase sequencing depth and limit assay-specific biases.

Trimming accounts for 2 bases at V and 6 bases at J, while the number of junction bases matched to no gene is 12. Based on the germline V gene, the CDR1 and CDR2 sequences are KGHSH and LQKENI. The CDR3 numbers 17 residues from cysteine through phenylalanine. CDR3 DNA only is kept here, 51 bases in frame from base 1. As concerns this clone: Its recognized antigen is unknown. One base away there is no much larger clone; base qualities are not given.

Using the deep immunoSEQ assay, multiplex PCR amplified TCR CDR3 regions from genomic DNA. For each cell subset, the extracted genomic DNA was distributed evenly across all wells of several immunoSEQ 96-well plates, and each plate served as one replicate. For sorted subsets, each replicate PCR was loaded with roughly 200 ng genomic DNA, equivalent to about 30,000 T cell genomes. The purified libraries were quantified using a Qubit 3.0 fluorometer, sized with a Bioanalyzer 2100, and then quantified again using the KAPA Library Quantification kit. Every immunoSEQ 96-well plate was sequenced on a separate single-read 150-cycle Illumina NextSeq 550 flow cell. In the authors' own workflow: Because the immunoSEQ output held only junctional sequences and lacked quality scores, the filtering could not match the filtering applied to full-length reads. To assign V/J genes and CDR3, sequences were annotated against IMGT germline references using PyIR, a Python wrapper for IgBLAST v1.9. Reads with weak V/J assignments (E-value above 1e-6), missing CDR3, stop codons, out-of-frame junctions, or ambiguous translated residues were removed. V3J clonotypes were defined as sequences sharing an identical inferred V gene, J gene, and CDR3 amino acid sequence. The percentage overlap between two repertoires was calculated by dividing the number of shared unique clonotypes by the size of the smaller repertoire. Richness of each repertoire was evaluated using RTK rarefaction, the Chao1 estimator, and Recon v2.1 estimates of unobserved clonotypes. Generation probabilities were computed with OLGA for all TCRbeta clonotypes obtained by the gDNA method from a few donors. Drawn from immuneACCESS, this table holds only the in-frame rearrangements with V and J called that TCRdb kept. Clones are partly lost; checked studies trace under half to an unresolved V gene and leave the rest unexplained. V, J and clone size derive from that table, while D and trimming were established from the DNA sequence. The sample includes some 360,000 clones, with around four fifths observed a single time. The ten largest clonotypes hold more than 9% of the sample.

The donors were healthy, HIV-negative adults with no recently reported acute infections or vaccinations. Every donor was a Caucasian adult living in Nashville, Tennessee, USA. CD4+ T cells were enriched through magnetic negative selection, after which naive cells were positively selected on CD45RA and the remaining negative fraction served as the memory subset. Blood was obtained by leukapheresis, after which PBMCs were separated by Ficoll-Histopaque density gradient centrifugation and cryopreserved in liquid nitrogen vapor phase. Purity and quantity of every magnetically sorted T cell population were checked by analytical flow cytometry. Genomic DNA was isolated from each sorted fraction and quantified by UV absorbance on a Nanodrop 2000c. What the research found in general, with its limitations: Naive subsets generally had larger estimated clonotype richness than memory subsets. Even with the large sequencing depth, rarefaction of the sorted-subset datasets indicated that sequencing was incomplete. Only blood was sampled, and tissue TCR repertoires likely differ from those in blood. The genetic and exposure-history diversity represented was limited by the small number of donors. Compared with non-shared clonotypes, the clonotypes found in all four sorted-subset donors had higher generation probabilities. Sharing across a handful of donors was observed for approximately 5% of naive CD4, under 4% of naive CD8, 2.3% of memory CD4, and around 0.42% of memory CD8 clonotypes. Based on pairwise subsampling, the degree of clonotype sharing among donors was expected to be affected by sequencing depth.

The sample was memory CD4+ T cells sorted from blood. Per the publication, the cell subset or site label means: CD45RA-negative fraction. The sequence was obtained from a man younger than 40 in good health. The chain uses TRBV18 and TRBJ2-3; TRBD1 aligns with 9 central bases. The CDR3 region has the sequence CASSPNSEWTGADTQYF. The base sequence is TGTGCCAGCTCACCAAATTCAGAGTGGACAGGGGCCGATACGCAGTATTTT. Beyond the CDR3, the reference TRBV18 and TRBJ2-3 genes provide the residues; the full variable domain reads: NAGVMQNPRHLVRRRGQEARLRCSPMKGHSHVYWYRQLPEEGLKFMVYLQKENIIDESGMPKERFSAEFPKEGPSILRIQQVVRGDSAAYFCASSPNSEWTGADTQYFGPGTRLTVL.